The 27 T cell receptor beta chains below all came from one sample that was sequenced in a study of blood T cell repertoires in COVID-19. The table came from immunoSEQ multiplex PCR; TCRdb's copy has only in-frame clones and leaves some out. The table includes about 39,000 clones, about 75% detected once. The sequenced sample was peripheral blood. These receptors all come from a man aged 65 to 79 with active or convalescent COVID-19.

The V and J genes are TRBV5-1 and TRBJ2-7; D might be TRBD1 (5 bases). Deletions cut 4 bases from V and 1 base from J, with 9 bases between. The CDR3 consists of 13 residues. Germline CDR1 SGHRS, CDR2 YFSETQ. In DNA, the CDR3 is TGCGCCAGCAGCACCAGACAGTCCTACGAGCAGTACTTC. The encoded protein is CASSTRQSYEQYF. The whole variable domain, filled in from reference TRBV5-1 and TRBJ2-7, reads KAGVTQTPRYLIKTRGQQVTLSCSPISGHRSVSWYQQTPGQGLQFLFEYFSETQRNKGNFPGRFSGRQFSNSRSEMNVSTLELGDSALYLCASSTRQSYEQYFGPGTRLTVT.

The V gene is TRBV5-1, the J gene TRBJ2-2, with D possibly being TRBD1 (5 bases). The V gene lost 4 bases and the J gene lost 1 base, with 11 bases spanning the gap. The CDR3 sequence is 15 residues long. The germline V gene has CDR1 SGHRS and CDR2 YFSETQ. CDR3: CASSAFQGNTGELFF. CDR3 DNA: TGCGCCAGCAGCGCATTTCAGGGGAACACCGGGGAGCTGTTTTTT.

This chain joins TRBV4-1 and TRBJ2-6; D remains ambiguous. This CDR3 has 18 residues. CDR1 is MGHRA, CDR2 YSYEKL, per germline. The V end lost 0 bases, the J end lost 3 bases, and 15 bases lay between the germline ends. The CDR3 spells CASSQDKSPWSGANVLTF. The CDR3 DNA reads TGCGCCAGCAGCCAAGATAAGTCCCCGTGGAGTGGGGCCAACGTCCTGACTTTC.

As for this clone: Germline is not matched at one junction end, which may reflect a read error. CDR3 residues: CASSLGKGGQRQNF. The CDR3, as DNA: TGTGCCAGCAGCTTAGGGAAAGGGGGCCAAAGACAGAACTTC. The gene calls are TRBV11-2 and TRBJ2-7, with TRBD1 identical over 7 bases. The V gene's germline CDR1 is SGHAT and CDR2 FQNNGV. The CDR3 spans 14 residues.

V and J are TRBV6-6 and TRBJ1-1; a possible D gene is TRBD1 (5 bases). V lost 0 bases, J lost 5 bases, and 13 bases lay in between. Germline CDR1 MNHNY, CDR2 SVGAGI (reference sequence). CDR3 size: 15 residues. The CDR3 reads CASSYSKAGRTEAFF. CDR3 DNA sequence: TGTGCCAGCAGTTACTCGAAAGCAGGGCGAACTGAAGCTTTCTTT.

The chain couples TRBV6-5 to TRBJ2-7; weak D call: TRBD1 (9 bases). V was pared by 10 bases and J by 6 bases, with 22 bases between. Germline-derived CDR1 and CDR2 are MNHEY and SVGAGI. This CDR3 is built from 14 residues. CDR3 region: CAIGGDRVLGEQYF. The CDR3 DNA reads TGTGCCATCGGGGGGGACAGGGTGTTGGGCGAGCAGTACTTC.

The CDR3 sequence: CASSVVGTGIETQYF. The CDR3 region has the DNA TGTGCCAGCAGCGTAGTGGGGACAGGGATAGAGACCCAGTACTTC. The rearrangement uses TRBV9 and TRBJ2-5, with TRBD1 matching 9 bases. CDR1 is SGDLS and CDR2 is YYNGEE in the germline V gene. The CDR3 runs to 15 residues. Trimming removed 0 bases from V and 4 bases from J; junction bases left unmatched: 4.

This chain uses TRBV4-1 with TRBJ1-2, with TRBD1 as a possible D gene (5 bases). Germline V lookup: CDR1 MGHRA, CDR2 YSYEKL. V lost 4 bases and J 3 bases, leaving 15 bases between the germline ends. The length of the CDR3 is 15 residues. The CDR3 DNA follows: TGCGCCAGCAGCCGGGAAAGACAGCCTGACTATGGCTACACCTTC. Its translation is CASSRERQPDYGYTF.

This rearrangement joins TRBV28 to TRBJ1-5, with D perhaps matching TRBD1 (5 bases). V was cut by 7 bases and J by 6 bases, with 22 bases left in between. Germline values: CDR1 MDHEN, CDR2 SYDVKM. The CDR3 runs 16 residues. CDR3 residues: CASTISPQGRVQPQHF. As DNA, the CDR3 is TGTGCCAGCACCATCTCCCCGCAGGGCCGGGTTCAGCCCCAGCATTTT.

V and J are TRBV7-2 and TRBJ2-7; 7 bases agree with TRBD1. The CDR3 contains 15 residues. V lost 3 bases and J lost 6; bases outside the gene matches: 11. Germline V gives CDR1 SGHTA, CDR2 FQGNSA. The CDR3 loop is CASSFLGQEQPEQYF. The CDR3 DNA reads as TGTGCCAGCAGCTTTTTAGGACAGGAGCAGCCCGAGCAGTACTTC.

V is TRBV5-1 and J is TRBJ1-2, with TRBD1 as a possible D gene (6 bases). CDR3 length: 16 amino acids. V dropped 1 base and J dropped 6 bases, with 19 bases sitting between them. Per the germline V gene, CDR1 is SGHRS and CDR2 is YFSETQ. The CDR3: CASSLTTGLKRNGYTF. The CDR3 nucleotides are TGCGCCAGCAGCTTGACTACAGGGTTGAAGAGGAATGGCTACACCTTC. Using reference TRBV5-1 and TRBJ1-2 for the parts outside the CDR3, the full variable domain is KAGVTQTPRYLIKTRGQQVTLSCSPISGHRSVSWYQQTPGQGLQFLFEYFSETQRNKGNFPGRFSGRQFSNSRSEMNVSTLELGDSALYLCASSLTTGLKRNGYTFGSGTRLTVV.

To note about this clone: A junction end diverges from the germline sequence, so it may reflect a read error. The gene calls are TRBV5-1 and TRBJ1-2; D possibly corresponds to TRBD1 (6 bases). The CDR3 spans 12 residues. Germline V gives CDR1 SGHRS, CDR2 YFSETQ. The chain's CDR3 is CASSGGQYVYTF. In DNA, the CDR3 is TGCGCCAGCAGCGGCGGACAGTATGTCTACACCTTC. Variable domain in full (rest from reference TRBV5-1 and TRBJ1-2): KAGVTQTPRYLIKTRGQQVTLSCSPISGHRSVSWYQQTPGQGLQFLFEYFSETQRNKGNFPGRFSGRQFSNSRSEMNVSTLELGDSALYLCASSGGQYVYTFGSGTRLTVV.

This clone is a singleton in its sample. The chain carries TRBV28 and TRBJ2-7; no clear D gene. Germline loops: CDR1 MDHEN, CDR2 SYDVKM. Trimming removed 6 bases at V and 4 bases at J, with 13 bases between. The CDR3 contains 13 residues. CDR3 sequence reads: CASSLDKFYEQYF. The CDR3 region has the DNA TGTGCCAGCAGCCTCGACAAGTTTTACGAGCAGTACTTC.

This chain joins TRBV7-9 and TRBJ1-6; 8 nucleotides align to TRBD1. There are 17 residues in the CDR3. The ends lost 5 bases at V and 9 bases at J; junction bases unmatched: 15. In germline, CDR1 is SEHNR, CDR2 FQNEAQ (reference sequence). The CDR3 loop reads CASSPLDRVSGGSPLHF. CDR3 bases: TGTGCCAGCAGCCCCTTGGACAGGGTAAGTGGAGGTTCACCCCTCCACTTT.

This clone occurred a few times. The gene calls are TRBV19 and TRBJ1-1, with D possibly being TRBD1 (5 bases). CDR1 is LNHDA and CDR2 is SQIVND in the germline V gene (reference sequence). Trimming pared 1 base from V and 0 bases from J, leaving 12 bases between. The CDR3 runs to 16 residues. The DNA of the CDR3 is TGTGCCAGTAGTATAGGTGGGGCTATGATGAACACTGAAGCTTTCTTT. Protein: CASSIGGAMMNTEAFF.

This chain links TRBV5-1 with TRBJ1-4; maybe TRBD1 (5 bases). Trimming removed 4 bases from V and 0 bases from J, with 13 bases in between. Germline-derived CDR1 and CDR2 are SGHRS and YFSETQ. The CDR3 is 16 amino acids. As DNA, the CDR3 is TGCGCCAGCAGCGAACTTACCAGGGCAACTAATGAAAAACTGTTTTTT. Amino acids: CASSELTRATNEKLFF.

V is TRBV28 and J is TRBJ1-5; 8 nucleotides agree with TRBD1. V shed 4 bases, J shed 6 bases, and the junction held 5 bases outside the gene matches. CDR1 and CDR2 from the germline V gene are MDHEN and SYDVKM. The CDR3 runs 14 residues. CDR3 in DNA: TGTGCCAGCAGTTCAGGACAGGGAAGTCAGCCCCAGCATTTT. Amino acids: CASSSGQGSQPQHF.

The V call is TRBV12-5, the J call TRBJ1-1, with D possibly TRBD1 on 5 matching bases. The V gene's germline CDR1 is LGHNT and CDR2 FRNRAP. The germline V and J ends were trimmed by 5 bases and 0 bases, with 13 bases remaining between them. The length of the CDR3 is 15 residues. CDR3 sequence: CASGHSDRLNTEAFF. As DNA, the CDR3 is TGTGCTAGTGGTCACTCCGACAGATTGAACACTGAAGCTTTCTTT.

The CDR3, as DNA: TGCGCCAGTCAGCGAAGCGATACCTACAATGAGCAGTTCTTC. Translated: CASQRSDTYNEQFF. The chain carries TRBV4-1 and TRBJ2-1; D remains ambiguous. V was cut by 9 bases and J by 2 bases, with 14 bases left in between. This CDR3 has 14 amino acids. Germline V gene data show CDR1 as MGHRA and CDR2 as YSYEKL.

As DNA, the CDR3 is TGTGCCATCAAGAACTCAGGGGGCGGGGGCACAGATACGCAGTATTTT. Encoded protein: CAIKNSGGGGTDTQYF. The gene calls are TRBV10-3 and TRBJ2-3; 8 nucleotides line up with TRBD1. This CDR3 comprises 16 residues. Germline V gene lookup returns CDR1 ENHRY and CDR2 SYGVKD. Trimming took 7 bases from V and 1 from J; bases not matched to a gene: 10.

In its sample, this clone was seen once. The genes are TRBV7-2 and TRBJ1-2; weak D call: TRBD1 (6 bases). This CDR3 region has 15 residues. CDR1 SGHTA and CDR2 FQGNSA come from the germline V gene. V was clipped by 4 bases and J by 2 bases, with 14 bases between them. For the CDR3, the DNA is TGTGCCAGCAGCTATTACAGGGTCGGCAACTATGGCTACACCTTC. Translated: CASSYYRVGNYGYTF.

The chain joins TRBV6-5 to TRBJ1-5, with 7 bases identical to TRBD1. This CDR3 has 16 residues. Unmatched junction bases numbered 7, after V lost 3 bases and J lost 2 bases. Germline V lookup: CDR1 MNHEY, CDR2 SVGAGI. The DNA for the CDR3 is TGTGCCAGCAGTTATTCCCGGACAGGACGCAATCAGCCCCAGCATTTT. Encoded protein: CASSYSRTGRNQPQHF.

The rearrangement uses TRBV2 and TRBJ2-7; D gene ambiguous. Germline V gene sequence: CDR1 SNHLY, CDR2 FYNNEI. Deletions cut 5 bases from V and 1 base from J, with 3 bases between. The length of the CDR3 is 11 residues. The CDR3 nucleotides are TGTGCCAGCAGTCCTTCCTACGAGCAGTACTTC. Protein: CASSPSYEQYF.

The V call is TRBV7-9, the J call TRBJ1-5; the match to TRBD1 covers 9 bases. Germline CDR1 is SEHNR and CDR2 is FQNEAQ (reference sequence). The CDR3 covers 12 residues. J gave up 15 bases and V 5 bases, and 8 bases lay outside the gene matches. CDR3 nucleotides: TGTGCCAGCAGCCCTGGACAGGGGTCTAGGCATTTT. It translates to CASSPGQGSRHF.

CDR3 sequence (DNA): TGTGCCAGCAGCTTAGTTGCGGGGGGGCTTGAGACCCAGTACTTC. Protein sequence: CASSLVAGGLETQYF. This sequence joins TRBV7-6 and TRBJ2-5; 9 positions match TRBD2. Germline values: CDR1 SGHVS, CDR2 FNYEAQ. J was trimmed by 5 bases and V by 1 base; bases with no gene match: 5. CDR3 length: 15 amino acids.

Note on this clone: One end of the junction fails to match germline, which may point to a read error. The V and J genes are TRBV6-5 and TRBJ2-2; 8 positions match TRBD1. The germline V gene encodes CDR1 MNHEY and CDR2 SVGAGI. The CDR3 extends over 13 amino acids. The CDR3 reads CSSDRDDTGELFF. The DNA of the CDR3 is TGCTCATCGGACAGGGATGACACCGGGGAGCTGTTTTTT.

The chain is built from TRBV9 and TRBJ1-4; TRBD1 aligns across 7 bases. The CDR3 has 16 amino acids. Germline-derived CDR1 and CDR2 are SGDLS and YYNGEE. With V trimmed by 4 bases and J by 4 bases, 10 bases remained unmatched. CDR3 in DNA: TGTGCCAGCAGCCCTAGATCTGGGACAGTTAATGAAAAACTGTTTTTT. Amino acid sequence: CASSPRSGTVNEKLFF. The entire variable domain, with the rest obtained from reference TRBV9 and TRBJ1-4, is as follows: DSGVTQTPKHLITATGQRVTLRCSPRSGDLSVYWYQQSLDQGLQFLIQYYNGEERAKGNILERFSAQQFPDLHSELNLSSLELGDSALYFCASSPRSGTVNEKLFFGSGTQLSVL.